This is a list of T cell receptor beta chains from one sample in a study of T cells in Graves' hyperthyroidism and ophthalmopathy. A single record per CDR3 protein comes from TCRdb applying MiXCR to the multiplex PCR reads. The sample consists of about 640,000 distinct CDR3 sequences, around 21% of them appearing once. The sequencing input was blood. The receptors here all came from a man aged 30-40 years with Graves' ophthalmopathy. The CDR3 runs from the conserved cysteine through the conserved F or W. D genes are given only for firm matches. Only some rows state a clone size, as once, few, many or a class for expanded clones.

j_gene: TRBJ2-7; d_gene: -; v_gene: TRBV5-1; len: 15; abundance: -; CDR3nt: TGCGCCAGCAGCGCCTATCACAGAGGTTCCTACGAGCAGTACTTC; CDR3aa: CASSAYHRGSYEQYF
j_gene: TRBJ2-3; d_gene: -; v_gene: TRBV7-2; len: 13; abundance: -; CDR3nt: TGTGCCAGCATTGGGGCGTCCCAGGATACGCAGTATTTT; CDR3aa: CASIGASQDTQYF
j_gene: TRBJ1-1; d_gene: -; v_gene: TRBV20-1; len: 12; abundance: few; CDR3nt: TGCAGTTCCGGGCGGATGAACACTGAAGCTTTCTTT; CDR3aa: CSSGRMNTEAFF
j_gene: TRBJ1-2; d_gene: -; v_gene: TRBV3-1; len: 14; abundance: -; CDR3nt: TGTGCCAGCAGCCTTAGTAGGATGAACTATGGCTACACCTTC; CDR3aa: CASSLSRMNYGYTF
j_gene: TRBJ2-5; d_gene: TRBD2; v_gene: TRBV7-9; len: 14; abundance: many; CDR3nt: TGTGCCAGCAGCCAGCGGGAGCAACAAGAGACCCAGTACTTC; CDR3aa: CASSQREQQETQYF
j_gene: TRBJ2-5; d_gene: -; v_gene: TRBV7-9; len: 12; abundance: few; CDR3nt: TGTGCCAGCGCTGGGAACCAAGAGACCCAGTACTTC; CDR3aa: CASAGNQETQYF
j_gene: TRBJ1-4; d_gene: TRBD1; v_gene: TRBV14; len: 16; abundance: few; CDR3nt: TGTGCCAGCAGCCCCAGGGGGCTTTGGGGTAATGAAAAACTGTTTTTT; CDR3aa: CASSPRGLWGNEKLFF
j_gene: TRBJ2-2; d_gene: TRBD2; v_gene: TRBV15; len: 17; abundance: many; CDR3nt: TGTGCCACCAGCAGAGCGGGACTAGCGGGAGGCACCGGGGAGCTGTTTTTT; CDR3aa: CATSRAGLAGGTGELFF
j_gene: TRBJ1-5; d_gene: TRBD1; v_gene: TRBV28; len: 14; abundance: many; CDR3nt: TGTGCCAGCATCCCACAGGGGGCGGGTCAGCCCCAGCATTTT; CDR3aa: CASIPQGAGQPQHF
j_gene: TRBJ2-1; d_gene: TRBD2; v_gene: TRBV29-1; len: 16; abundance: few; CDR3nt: TGCAGCGTTGAATCACTAGCGGGAGCCACCTACAATGAGCAGTTCTTC; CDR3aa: CSVESLAGATYNEQFF
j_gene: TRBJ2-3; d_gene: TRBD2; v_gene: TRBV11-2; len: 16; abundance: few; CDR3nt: TGTGCCAGCAGCTTGAGGCCTAGCGGGATGGGCGGTACGCAGTATTTT; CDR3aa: CASSLRPSGMGGTQYF
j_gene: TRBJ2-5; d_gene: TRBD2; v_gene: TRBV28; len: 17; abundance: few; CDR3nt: TGTGCCAGCAGTTTTTTAGCGTCTAGCGGAGCCCAAGAGACCCAGTACTTC; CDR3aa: CASSFLASSGAQETQYF
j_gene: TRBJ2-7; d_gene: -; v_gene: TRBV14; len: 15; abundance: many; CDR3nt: TGTGCCAGCAGCCAAGGGAGCGGGTTCCAGGGCGAGCAGTACTTC; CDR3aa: CASSQGSGFQGEQYF
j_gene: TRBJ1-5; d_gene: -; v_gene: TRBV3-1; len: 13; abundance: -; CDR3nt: TGTGCCAACAGTAGCATAGGGAATCAGCGCCAGCATTTT; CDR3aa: CANSSIGNQRQHF
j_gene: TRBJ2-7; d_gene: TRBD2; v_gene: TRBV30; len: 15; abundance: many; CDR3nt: TGTGCCTGGAGAGAGGCTAGCGGGGGGGCCTACGAGCAGTACTTC; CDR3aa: CAWREASGGAYEQYF
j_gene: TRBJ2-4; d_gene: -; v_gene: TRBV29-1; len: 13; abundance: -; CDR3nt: TGCAGCGTTGTAGCGGCCCTGAAGAACATTCAGTACTTC; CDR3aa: CSVVAALKNIQYF
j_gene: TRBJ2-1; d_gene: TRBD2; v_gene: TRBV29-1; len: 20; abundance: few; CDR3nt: TGCAGCGTAGCCGGGACAGGGACTAGCGGGAGTTGGGGCTCCTACAATGAGCAGTTCTTC; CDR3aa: CSVAGTGTSGSWGSYNEQFF
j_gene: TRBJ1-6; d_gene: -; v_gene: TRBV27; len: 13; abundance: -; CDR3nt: TGTGCCAGCTCTGCCAGGGAAAATTCACCCCTCCACTTT; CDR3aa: CASSARENSPLHF
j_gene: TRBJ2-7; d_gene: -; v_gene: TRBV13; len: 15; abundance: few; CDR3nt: TGTGCCAGCAGCCTCGGGGCTAGCGAATCCTACGAGCAGTACTTC; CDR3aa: CASSLGASESYEQYF
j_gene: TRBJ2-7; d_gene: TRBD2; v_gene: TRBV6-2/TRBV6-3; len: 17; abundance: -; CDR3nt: TGTGCCAGCAGTTACTCGATCGGGACTAGCGGAACCTACGAGCAGTACTTC; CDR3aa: CASSYSIGTSGTYEQYF
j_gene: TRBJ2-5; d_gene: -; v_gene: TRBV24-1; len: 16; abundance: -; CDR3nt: TGTGCCACCAGTGACCTTGACAGTCATTATCAAGAGACCCAGTACTTC; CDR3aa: CATSDLDSHYQETQYF
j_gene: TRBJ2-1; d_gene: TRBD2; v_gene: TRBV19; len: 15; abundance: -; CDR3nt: TGTGCCAGTAATACGGGCGGGAGCTCCTACAATGAGCAGTTCTTC; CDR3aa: CASNTGGSSYNEQFF
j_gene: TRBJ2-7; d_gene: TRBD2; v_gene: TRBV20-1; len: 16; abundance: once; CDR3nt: TGCAGTGCTAGACCAACTTCCGGGACTAGCGGCTACGAGCAGTACTTC; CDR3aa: CSARPTSGTSGYEQYF
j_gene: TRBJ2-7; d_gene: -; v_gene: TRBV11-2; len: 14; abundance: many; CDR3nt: TGTGCCAGCAGCTTAGACCTAGCGACCTACGAGCAGTACTTC; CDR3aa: CASSLDLATYEQYF
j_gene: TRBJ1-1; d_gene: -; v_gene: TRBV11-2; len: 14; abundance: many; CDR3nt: TGTGCCAGCAGCTTAGATCCAGACGACACTGAAGCTTTCTTT; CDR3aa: CASSLDPDDTEAFF
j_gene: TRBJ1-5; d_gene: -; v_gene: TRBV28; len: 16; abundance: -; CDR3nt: TGTGCCAGCAGAATGGACGGCAGCGGGGGACTTCAGCCCCAGCATTTT; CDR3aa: CASRMDGSGGLQPQHF
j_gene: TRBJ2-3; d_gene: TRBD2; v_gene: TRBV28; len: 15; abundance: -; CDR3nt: TGTGCCAGCAGTTTAGGCAGCGGGAGCGCTGATACGCAGTATTTT; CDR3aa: CASSLGSGSADTQYF
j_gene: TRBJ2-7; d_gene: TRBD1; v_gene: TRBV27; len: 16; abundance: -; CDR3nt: TGTGCCAGCAGTTTATCGGGGACAGGGGAGGACTACGAGCAGTACTTC; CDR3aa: CASSLSGTGEDYEQYF
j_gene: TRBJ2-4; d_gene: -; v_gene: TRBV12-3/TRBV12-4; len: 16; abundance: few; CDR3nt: TGTGCCAGCCGGACTCTGGGGTTCGGAGCCAAAAACATTCAGTACTTC; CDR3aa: CASRTLGFGAKNIQYF
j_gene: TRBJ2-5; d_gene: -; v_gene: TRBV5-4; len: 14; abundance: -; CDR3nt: TGTGCCAGCAGCATAGGGGACCAAAAAGAGACCCAGTACTTC; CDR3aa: CASSIGDQKETQYF
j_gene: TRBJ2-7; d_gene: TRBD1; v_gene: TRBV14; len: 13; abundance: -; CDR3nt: TGTGCCAGCAGCCCAAATACAGGGGACGAGCAGTACTTC; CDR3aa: CASSPNTGDEQYF
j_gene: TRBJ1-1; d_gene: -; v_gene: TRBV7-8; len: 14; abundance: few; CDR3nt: TGTGCCAGCAGCTTAGATCGGGGGGTGACTGAAGCTTTCTTT; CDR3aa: CASSLDRGVTEAFF
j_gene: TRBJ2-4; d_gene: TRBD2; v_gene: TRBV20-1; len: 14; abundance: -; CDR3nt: TGCAGTGCTAGGTTAGCGGGAGATTTTAACATTCAGTACTTC; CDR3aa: CSARLAGDFNIQYF
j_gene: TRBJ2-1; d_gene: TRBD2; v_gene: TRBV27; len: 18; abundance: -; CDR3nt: TGTGCCAGCAGTCTATGGGGGGAAGCGGGAGACTTCTACAATGAGCAGTTCTTC; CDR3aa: CASSLWGEAGDFYNEQFF
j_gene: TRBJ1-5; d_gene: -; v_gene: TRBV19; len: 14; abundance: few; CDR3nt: TGTGCCAGTAGCACAGGGATCCTCAATCAGCCCCAGCATTTT; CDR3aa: CASSTGILNQPQHF
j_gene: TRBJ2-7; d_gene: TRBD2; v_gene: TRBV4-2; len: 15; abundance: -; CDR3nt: TGTGCCAGCAGCCAGAAAGGGGACTACCCCTACGAGCAGTACTTC; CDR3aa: CASSQKGDYPYEQYF
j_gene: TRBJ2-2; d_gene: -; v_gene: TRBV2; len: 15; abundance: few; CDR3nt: TGTGCCAGCGGCAATAGAAGAGGGAACACCGGGGAGCTGTTTTTT; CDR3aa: CASGNRRGNTGELFF
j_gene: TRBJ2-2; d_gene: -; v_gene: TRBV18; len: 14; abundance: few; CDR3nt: TGTGCCAGCTCGGGTCTAGTCACCCCCGGGGAGCTGTTTTTT; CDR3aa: CASSGLVTPGELFF
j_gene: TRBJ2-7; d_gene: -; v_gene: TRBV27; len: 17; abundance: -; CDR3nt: TGTGCCAGCAGTTTAAGCGCGTTGGGACTGGAACGCAACGAGCAGTACTTC; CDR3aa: CASSLSALGLERNEQYF
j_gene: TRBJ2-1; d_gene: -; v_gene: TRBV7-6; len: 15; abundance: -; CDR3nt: TGTGCCAGCAGCTTAGCGCGGGGTACAGCTATTGAGCAGTTCTTC; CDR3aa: CASSLARGTAIEQFF
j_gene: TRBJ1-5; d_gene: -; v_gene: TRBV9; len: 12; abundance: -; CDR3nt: TGTGCCAGCAGCGCCCCCCGGTCGCCCCAGCATTTT; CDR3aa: CASSAPRSPQHF
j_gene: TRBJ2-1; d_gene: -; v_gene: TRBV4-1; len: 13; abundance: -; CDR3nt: TGCGCCAGCAGCCGGACGCCGGTCAATGAGCAGTTCTTC; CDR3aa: CASSRTPVNEQFF
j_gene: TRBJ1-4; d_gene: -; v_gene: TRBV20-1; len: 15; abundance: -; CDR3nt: TGCAGTGCTAGAGATAGCAGGAGGATAAATGAAAAACTGTTTTTT; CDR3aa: CSARDSRRINEKLFF